This T cell receptor beta chain emerged from a study of T cell repertoires in cytomegalovirus infection. About the research overall: Indications of both CMV infection and matching HLA type were provided by public TCR beta signatures. Study conclusions and caveats: CMV carriers having the relevant HLA were flagged by cumulative public TCR beta family frequency. HLA-C-restricted CMV-specific TCR beta clonotypes were dominant in the ex vivo response.

Germline V gives CDR1 SGHTA, CDR2 FQGNSA. This CDR3 contains 12 residues. The V gene lost 6 bases and the J gene lost 7 bases, with 12 bases spanning the gap. This clonotype was seen repeatedly, ten times or more. Antigen: not known. One entry per CDR3 protein, called by TCRdb with MiXCR from the reads. The sample has a few hundred thousand distinct CDR3 sequences, around a tenth seen once; the top ten hold 3.5% to 4.5%. Sequenced: PBMCs. The chain joins TRBV7-2 to TRBJ1-1, with D possibly TRBD1 on 5 matching bases. The TCR was taken from a human donor in good health (CMV status not recorded). Some clones in this sample may be carry-over from other donors' samples. The CDR3 DNA is TGTGCCAGCAGACCAACGGGGGTTGAAGCTTTCTTT. It specifies CASRPTGVEAFF.